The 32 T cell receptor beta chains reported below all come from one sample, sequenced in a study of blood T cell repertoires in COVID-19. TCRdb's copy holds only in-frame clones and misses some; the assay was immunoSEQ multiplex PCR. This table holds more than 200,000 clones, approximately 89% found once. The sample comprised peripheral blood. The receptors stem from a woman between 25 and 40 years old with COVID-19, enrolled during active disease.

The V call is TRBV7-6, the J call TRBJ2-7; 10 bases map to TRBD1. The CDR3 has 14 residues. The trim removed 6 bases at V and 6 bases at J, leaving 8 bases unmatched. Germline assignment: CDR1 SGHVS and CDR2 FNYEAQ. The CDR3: CASSSGTGVSEQYF. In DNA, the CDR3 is TGTGCCAGCAGTTCCGGGACAGGGGTAAGCGAGCAGTACTTC.

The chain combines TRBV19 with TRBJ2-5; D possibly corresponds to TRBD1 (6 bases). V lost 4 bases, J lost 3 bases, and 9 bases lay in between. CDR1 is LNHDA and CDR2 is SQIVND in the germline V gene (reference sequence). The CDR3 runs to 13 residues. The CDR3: CASSKNREETQYF. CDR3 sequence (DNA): TGTGCCAGTAGTAAAAACAGGGAAGAGACCCAGTACTTC. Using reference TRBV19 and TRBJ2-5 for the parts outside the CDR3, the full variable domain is DGGITQSPKYLFRKEGQNVTLSCEQNLNHDAMYWYRQDPGQGLRLIYYSQIVNDFQKGDIAEGYSVSREKKESFPLTVTSAQKNPTAFYLCASSKNREETQYFGPGTRLLVL.

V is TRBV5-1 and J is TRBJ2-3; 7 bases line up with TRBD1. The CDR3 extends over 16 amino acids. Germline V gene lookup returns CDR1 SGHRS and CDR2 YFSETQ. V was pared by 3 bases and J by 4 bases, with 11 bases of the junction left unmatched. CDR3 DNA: TGCGCCAGCAGCTCAACAGGGGATAGCAGGGCAGATACGCAGTATTTT. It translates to CASSSTGDSRADTQYF. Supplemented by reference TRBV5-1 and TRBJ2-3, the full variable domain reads KAGVTQTPRYLIKTRGQQVTLSCSPISGHRSVSWYQQTPGQGLQFLFEYFSETQRNKGNFPGRFSGRQFSNSRSEMNVSTLELGDSALYLCASSSTGDSRADTQYFGPGTRLTVL.

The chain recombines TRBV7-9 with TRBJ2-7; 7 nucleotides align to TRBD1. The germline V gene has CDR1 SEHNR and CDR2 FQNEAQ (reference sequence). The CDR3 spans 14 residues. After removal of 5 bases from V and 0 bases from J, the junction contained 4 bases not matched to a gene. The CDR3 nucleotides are TGTGCCAGCAGCGGTCGGGACAGCTCCTACGAGCAGTACTTC. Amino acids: CASSGRDSSYEQYF.

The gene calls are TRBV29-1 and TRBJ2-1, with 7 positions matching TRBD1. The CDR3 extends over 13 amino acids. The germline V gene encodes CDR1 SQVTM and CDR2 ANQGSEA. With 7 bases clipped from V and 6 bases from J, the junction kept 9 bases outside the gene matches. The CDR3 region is CSADRAAPNEQFF. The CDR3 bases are TGCAGCGCCGACAGGGCTGCTCCCAATGAGCAGTTCTTC.

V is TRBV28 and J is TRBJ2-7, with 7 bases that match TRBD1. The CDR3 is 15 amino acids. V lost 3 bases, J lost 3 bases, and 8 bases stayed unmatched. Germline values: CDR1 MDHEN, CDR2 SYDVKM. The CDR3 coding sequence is TGTGCCAGCAGTTTTTCTCGGGCAGGGGGCTACGAGCAGTACTTC. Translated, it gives CASSFSRAGGYEQYF.

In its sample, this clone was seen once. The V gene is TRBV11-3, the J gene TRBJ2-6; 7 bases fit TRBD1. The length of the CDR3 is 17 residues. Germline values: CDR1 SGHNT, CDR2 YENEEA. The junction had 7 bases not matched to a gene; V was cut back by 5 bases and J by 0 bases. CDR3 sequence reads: CASSRTGDSSGANVLTF. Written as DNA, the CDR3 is TGTGCCAGCAGCCGGACAGGTGATAGCTCTGGGGCCAACGTCCTGACTTTC.

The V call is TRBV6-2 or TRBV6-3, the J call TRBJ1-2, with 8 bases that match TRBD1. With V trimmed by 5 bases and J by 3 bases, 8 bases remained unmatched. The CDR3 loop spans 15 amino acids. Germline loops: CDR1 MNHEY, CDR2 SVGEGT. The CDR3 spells CASSRETGVDYGYTF. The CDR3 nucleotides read TGTGCCAGCAGTCGGGAGACAGGGGTGGACTATGGCTACACCTTC.

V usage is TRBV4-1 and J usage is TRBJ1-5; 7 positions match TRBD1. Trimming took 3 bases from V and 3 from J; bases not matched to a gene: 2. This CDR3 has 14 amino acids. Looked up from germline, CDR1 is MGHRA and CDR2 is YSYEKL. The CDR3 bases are TGCGCCAGCAGCCACGGGACAGCCAATCAGCCCCAGCATTTT. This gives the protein CASSHGTANQPQHF.

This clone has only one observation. CDR3 protein: CASRAAINKNIQYF. The CDR3 DNA reads TGTGCCAGCAGGGCGGCCATAAACAAAAACATTCAGTACTTC. This chain joins TRBV5-5 and TRBJ2-4, with D hard to call. The CDR3 runs 14 residues. The germline V gene encodes CDR1 SGHKS and CDR2 YYEKEE (reference sequence). V was shortened by 5 bases and J by 3 bases, with 12 bases between the two germline ends.

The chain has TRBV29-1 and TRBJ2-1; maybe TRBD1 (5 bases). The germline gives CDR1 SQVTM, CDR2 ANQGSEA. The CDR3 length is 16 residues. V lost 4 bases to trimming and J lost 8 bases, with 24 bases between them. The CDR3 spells CSVVNRPQPGDYEQFF. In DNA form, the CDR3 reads TGCAGCGTTGTAAACAGGCCCCAGCCAGGAGACTATGAGCAGTTCTTC.

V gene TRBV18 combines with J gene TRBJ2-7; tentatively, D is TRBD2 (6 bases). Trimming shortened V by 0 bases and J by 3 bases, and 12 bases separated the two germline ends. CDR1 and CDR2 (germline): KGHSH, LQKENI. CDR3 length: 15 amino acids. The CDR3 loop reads CASSPPGLANYEQYF. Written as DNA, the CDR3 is TGTGCCAGCTCACCACCGGGACTGGCAAACTACGAGCAGTACTTC.

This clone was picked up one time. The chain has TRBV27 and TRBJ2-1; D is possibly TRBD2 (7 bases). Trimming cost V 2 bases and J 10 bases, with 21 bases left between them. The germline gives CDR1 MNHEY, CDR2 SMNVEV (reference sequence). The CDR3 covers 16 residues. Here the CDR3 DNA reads TGTGCCAGCAGTTTAGTTGGCGGGGGAGGGGGAAGGGAGCAGTTCTTC. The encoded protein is CASSLVGGGGGREQFF.

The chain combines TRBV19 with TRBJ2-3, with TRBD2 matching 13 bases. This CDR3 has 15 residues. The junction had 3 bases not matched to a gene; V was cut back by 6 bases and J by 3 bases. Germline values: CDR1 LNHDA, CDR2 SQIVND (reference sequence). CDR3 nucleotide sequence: TGTGCCAGTAGGCGGACTAGCGGGAGAACAGATACGCAGTATTTT. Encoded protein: CASRRTSGRTDTQYF.

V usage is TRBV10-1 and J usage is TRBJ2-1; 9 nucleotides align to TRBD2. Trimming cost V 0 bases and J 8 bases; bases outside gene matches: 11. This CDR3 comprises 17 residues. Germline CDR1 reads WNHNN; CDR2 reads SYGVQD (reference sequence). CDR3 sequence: CASSESAFAGGPDEQFF. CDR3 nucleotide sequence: TGCGCCAGCAGTGAGTCAGCCTTTGCGGGGGGGCCGGATGAGCAGTTCTTC.

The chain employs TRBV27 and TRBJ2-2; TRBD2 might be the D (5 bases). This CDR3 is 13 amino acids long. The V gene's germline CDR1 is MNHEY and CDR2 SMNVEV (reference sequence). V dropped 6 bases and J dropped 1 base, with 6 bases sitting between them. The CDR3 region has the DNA TGTGCCAGCAGGGGAGTGAACACCGGGGAGCTGTTTTTT. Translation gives CASRGVNTGELFF.

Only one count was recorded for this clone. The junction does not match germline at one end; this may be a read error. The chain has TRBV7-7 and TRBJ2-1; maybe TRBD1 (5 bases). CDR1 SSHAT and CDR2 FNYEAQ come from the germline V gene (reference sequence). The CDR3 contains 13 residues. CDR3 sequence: CASSLGRDNEQFF. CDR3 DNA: TGTGCTAGCAGCTTAGGCAGGGACAATGAGCAGTTCTTC.

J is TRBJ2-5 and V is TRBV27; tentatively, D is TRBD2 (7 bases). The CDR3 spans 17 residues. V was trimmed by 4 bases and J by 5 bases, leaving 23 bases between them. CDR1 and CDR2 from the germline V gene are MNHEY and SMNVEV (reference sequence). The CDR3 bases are TGTGCCAGCAGTTCTCCCCACCGGCTCGGGGGGCCGGAGACCCAGTACTTC. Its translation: CASSSPHRLGGPETQYF.

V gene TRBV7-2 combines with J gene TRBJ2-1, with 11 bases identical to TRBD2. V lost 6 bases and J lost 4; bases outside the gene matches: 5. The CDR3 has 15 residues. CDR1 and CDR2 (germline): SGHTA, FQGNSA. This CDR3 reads CASREGTSGYNEQFF. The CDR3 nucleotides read TGTGCCAGCAGGGAGGGGACTAGCGGTTACAATGAGCAGTTCTTC.

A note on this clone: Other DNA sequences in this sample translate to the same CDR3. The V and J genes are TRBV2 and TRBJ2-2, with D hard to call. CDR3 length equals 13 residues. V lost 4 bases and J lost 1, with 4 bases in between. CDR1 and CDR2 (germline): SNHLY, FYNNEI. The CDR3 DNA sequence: TGTGCCAGCAGTGGACAGAACACCGGGGAGCTGTTTTTT. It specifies CASSGQNTGELFF.

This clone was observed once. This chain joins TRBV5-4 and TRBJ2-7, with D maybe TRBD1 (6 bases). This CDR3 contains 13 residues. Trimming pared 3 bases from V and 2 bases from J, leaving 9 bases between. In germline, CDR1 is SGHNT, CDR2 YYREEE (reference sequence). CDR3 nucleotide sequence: TGTGCCAGCAGCTCGGACAGCACCTACGAGCAGTACGTC. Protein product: CASSSDSTYEQYV.

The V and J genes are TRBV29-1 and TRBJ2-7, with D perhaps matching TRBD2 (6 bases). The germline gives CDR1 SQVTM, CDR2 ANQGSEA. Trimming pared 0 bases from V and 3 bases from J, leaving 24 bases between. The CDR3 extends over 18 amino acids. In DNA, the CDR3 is TGCAGCGTTGAAGATCCTCGGCAGGGAGGAACCGAGAACTACGAGCAGTACGTC. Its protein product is CSVEDPRQGGTENYEQYV.

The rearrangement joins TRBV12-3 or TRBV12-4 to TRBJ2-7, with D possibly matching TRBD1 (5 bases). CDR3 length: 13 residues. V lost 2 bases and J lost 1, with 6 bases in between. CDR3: CASSLRTSYEQYF. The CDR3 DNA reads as TGTGCCAGCAGTTTAAGGACATCCTACGAGCAGTACTTC.

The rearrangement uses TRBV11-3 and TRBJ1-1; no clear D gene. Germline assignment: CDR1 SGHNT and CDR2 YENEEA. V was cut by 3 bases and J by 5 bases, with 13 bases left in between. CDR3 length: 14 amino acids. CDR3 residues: CASSFLGRDTEAFF. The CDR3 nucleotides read TGTGCCAGCAGCTTTTTAGGGAGAGATACTGAAGCTTTCTTT.

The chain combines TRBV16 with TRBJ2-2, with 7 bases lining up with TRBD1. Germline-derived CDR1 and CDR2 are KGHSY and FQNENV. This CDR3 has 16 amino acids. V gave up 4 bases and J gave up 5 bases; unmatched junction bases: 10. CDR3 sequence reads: CASSPTTGSGTGELFF. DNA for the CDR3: TGTGCCAGCAGCCCAACGACAGGGAGTGGTACCGGGGAGCTGTTTTTT. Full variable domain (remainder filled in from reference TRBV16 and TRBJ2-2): GEEVAQTPKHLVRGEGQKAKLYCAPIKGHSYVFWYQQVLKNEFKFLISFQNENVFDETGMPKERFSAKCLPNSPCSLEIQATKLEDSAVYFCASSPTTGSGTGELFFGEGSRLTVL.

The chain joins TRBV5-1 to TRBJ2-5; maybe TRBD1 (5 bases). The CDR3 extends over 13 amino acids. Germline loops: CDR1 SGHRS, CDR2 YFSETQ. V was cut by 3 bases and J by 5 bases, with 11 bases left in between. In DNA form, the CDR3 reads TGCGCCAGCAGCTCCAGGGTGGGCGAGACCCAGTACTTC. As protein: CASSSRVGETQYF.

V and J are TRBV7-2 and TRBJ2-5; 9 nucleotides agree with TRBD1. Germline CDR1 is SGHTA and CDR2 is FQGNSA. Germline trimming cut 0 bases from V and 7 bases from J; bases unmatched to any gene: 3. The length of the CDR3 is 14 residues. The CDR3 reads CASSLATGGGTQYF. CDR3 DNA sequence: TGTGCCAGCAGCTTAGCGACAGGGGGGGGGACCCAGTACTTC.

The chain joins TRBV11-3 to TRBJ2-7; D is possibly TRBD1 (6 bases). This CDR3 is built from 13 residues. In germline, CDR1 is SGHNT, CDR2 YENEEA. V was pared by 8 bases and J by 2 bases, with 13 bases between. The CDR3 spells CASQDRNTYEQYV. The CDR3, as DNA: TGTGCCAGCCAGGACAGAAACACCTACGAGCAGTACGTC.

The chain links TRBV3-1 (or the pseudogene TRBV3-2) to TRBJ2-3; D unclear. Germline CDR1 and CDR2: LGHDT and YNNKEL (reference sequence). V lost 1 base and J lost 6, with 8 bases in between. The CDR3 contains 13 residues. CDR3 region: CASSQGRGDTQYF. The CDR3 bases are TGTGCCAGCAGCCAAGGAAGAGGCGATACGCAGTATTTT.

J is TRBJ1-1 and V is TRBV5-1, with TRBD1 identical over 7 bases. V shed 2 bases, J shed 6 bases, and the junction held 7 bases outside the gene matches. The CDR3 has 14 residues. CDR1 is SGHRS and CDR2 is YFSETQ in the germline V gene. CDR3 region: CASSFGGGRAEAFF. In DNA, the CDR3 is TGCGCCAGCAGCTTTGGAGGGGGCCGGGCTGAAGCTTTCTTT.

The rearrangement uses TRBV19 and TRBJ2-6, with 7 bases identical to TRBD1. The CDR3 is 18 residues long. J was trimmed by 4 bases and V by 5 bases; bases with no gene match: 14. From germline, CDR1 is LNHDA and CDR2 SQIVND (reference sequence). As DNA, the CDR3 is TGTGCCAGTAGTTCACGGACAGGTGGGATTTCCGGGGCCAACGTCCTGACTTTC. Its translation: CASSSRTGGISGANVLTF.

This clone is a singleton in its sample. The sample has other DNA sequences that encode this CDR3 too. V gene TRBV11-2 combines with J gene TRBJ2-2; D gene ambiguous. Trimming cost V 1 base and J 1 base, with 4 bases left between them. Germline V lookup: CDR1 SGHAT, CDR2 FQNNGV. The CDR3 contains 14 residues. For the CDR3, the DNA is TGTGCCAGCAGCTTAGCGGGGAACACCGGGGAGCTGTTTTTT. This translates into CASSLAGNTGELFF.